This entry lists 25 T cell receptor beta chains sequenced from one sample in a study of CD8 T cells in Susac syndrome. The authors reverse transcribed roughly 0.5 to 1 ug RNA with random hexamers. Using its own MiXCR run on the immunoSEQ multiplex PCR reads, TCRdb lists one record per CDR3 protein. Of under 150,000 distinct CDR3 sequences in the sample, roughly 80% are singletons; the top ten hold around 0.51%. Sequencing was done on a sample of CD8+ T cells from PBMCs. Source of these receptors: a human donor with multiple sclerosis.

This clonotype was seen more than once but under ten times. The J gene is TRBJ2-1, the V gene TRBV3-1; maybe TRBD1 (5 bases). V was cut by 5 bases and J by 4 bases, with 15 bases left in between. Per the germline V gene, CDR1 is LGHDT and CDR2 is YNNKEL (reference sequence). This CDR3 has 15 amino acids. The DNA for the CDR3 is TGTGCCAGCAGCTCTAGGGGCACCGGTTACAATGAGCAGTTCTTC. Its protein product is CASSSRGTGYNEQFF.

This clonotype was detected only a few times. For the CDR3, the DNA is TGCGCCAGCAGCCAAGGCGGGGGCCTCCAAGAGACCCAGTACTTC. It specifies CASSQGGGLQETQYF. The chain couples TRBV4-3 to TRBJ2-5; D possibly corresponds to TRBD2 (7 bases). The CDR3 is 15 residues long. The germline V and J ends were trimmed by 1 base and 1 base, with 10 bases remaining between them. The germline V gene has CDR1 LGHNA and CDR2 YSLEER.

This chain joins TRBV20-1 and TRBJ2-1; D call uncertain. Germline loops: CDR1 DFQATT, CDR2 SNEGSKA (reference sequence). V lost 2 bases and J 7 bases, leaving 9 bases between the germline ends. The CDR3 extends over 12 amino acids. CDR3 sequence reads: CSARPPTNEQFF. In DNA form, the CDR3 reads TGCAGTGCTAGACCGCCCACTAATGAGCAGTTCTTC.

The rearrangement uses TRBV11-2 and TRBJ2-2; D is possibly TRBD1 (6 bases). Germline CDR1 is SGHAT and CDR2 is FQNNGV. V gave up 6 bases and J gave up 0 bases, with 14 bases separating them. This CDR3 has 16 residues. The CDR3 nucleotides read TGTGCCAGCAGACCCGGGACACCTTCGAACACCGGGGAGCTGTTTTTT. Protein sequence: CASRPGTPSNTGELFF.

V and J are TRBV27 and TRBJ2-7; 12 bases map to TRBD1. Looked up from germline, CDR1 is MNHEY and CDR2 is SMNVEV (reference sequence). This CDR3 spans 15 amino acids. Unmatched junction bases numbered 11, after V lost 7 bases and J lost 7 bases. The CDR3 sequence is CASTSGTGGAREQYF. The CDR3 region has the DNA TGTGCCAGCACTTCCGGGACAGGGGGCGCGAGGGAGCAGTACTTC.

V usage is TRBV30 and J usage is TRBJ1-1; no firm D call. The CDR3 contains 10 residues. Germline values: CDR1 GTSNPN, CDR2 SVGIG (reference sequence). Trimming stripped 1 base from V and 6 bases from J, with 3 bases between. This CDR3 reads CAWSDAEAFF. DNA of the CDR3: TGTGCCTGGAGTGACGCTGAAGCTTTCTTT. Complete variable domain (other parts from reference TRBV30 and TRBJ1-1): SQTIHQWPATLVQPVGSPLSLECTVEGTSNPNLYWYRQAAGRGLQLLFYSVGIGQISSEVPQNLSASRPQDRQFILSSKKLLLSDSGFYLCAWSDAEAFFGQGTRLTVV.

This rearrangement joins TRBV10-3 to TRBJ1-2; a possible D gene is TRBD1 (6 bases). This CDR3 comprises 15 residues. CDR1 and CDR2 (germline): ENHRY, SYGVKD. The germline V and J ends were trimmed by 4 bases and 5 bases, with 17 bases remaining between them. CDR3 loop: CAISVRQGPSYGYTF. DNA for the CDR3: TGTGCCATCAGTGTTCGGCAGGGGCCATCATATGGCTACACCTTC.

The genes are TRBV2 and TRBJ2-1; D possibly corresponds to TRBD1 (5 bases). The germline V and J ends were trimmed by 4 bases and 8 bases, with 18 bases remaining between them. The CDR3 has 15 residues. Per the germline V gene, CDR1 is SNHLY and CDR2 is FYNNEI. The CDR3 here is CASSGTTGARDEQFF. CDR3 bases: TGTGCCAGCAGTGGGACAACAGGCGCTAGGGATGAGCAGTTCTTC.

This sequence joins TRBV13 and TRBJ1-1, with a tentative D call TRBD1 (6 bases). The ends were cut back, 5 bases at V and 1 base at J, with 17 bases in the middle. The germline V gene has CDR1 PRHDT and CDR2 FYEKMQ (reference sequence). The CDR3 extends over 16 amino acids. CDR3 nucleotides: TGTGCCAGCAGCACCTGGGGGGCCTTATCGAACACTGAAGCTTTCTTT. Translated: CASSTWGALSNTEAFF.

The chain couples TRBV19 to TRBJ1-2; D possibly corresponds to TRBD1 (6 bases). Looked up from germline, CDR1 is LNHDA and CDR2 is SQIVND (reference sequence). There are 17 residues in the CDR3. V lost 5 bases, J lost 4 bases, and 23 bases lay in between. The CDR3: CASSGTHGTPLGYGYTF. In DNA form, the CDR3 reads TGTGCCAGTAGTGGCACCCACGGGACACCTCTCGGCTATGGCTACACCTTC. The full variable domain, its missing parts supplied by reference TRBV19 and TRBJ1-2, is DGGITQSPKYLFRKEGQNVTLSCEQNLNHDAMYWYRQDPGQGLRLIYYSQIVNDFQKGDIAEGYSVSREKKESFPLTVTSAQKNPTAFYLCASSGTHGTPLGYGYTFGSGTRLTVV.

The genes are TRBV20-1 and TRBJ1-6, with 7 positions matching TRBD1. The V and J ends lost 3 bases and 8 bases, in that order; junction bases with no gene match: 19. This CDR3 spans 18 amino acids. The germline CDR1 and CDR2 sequences are DFQATT and SNEGSKA (reference sequence). CDR3 nucleotides: TGCAGTGCTAGGGAGGGTCTAGAACAGGGGACACGCTATTCACCCCTCCACTTT. Its protein product is CSAREGLEQGTRYSPLHF.

V usage is TRBV27 and J usage is TRBJ1-5; D gene uncertain. Germline CDR1 reads MNHEY; CDR2 reads SMNVEV (reference sequence). This CDR3 has 16 residues. The V gene lost 0 bases and the J gene lost 3 bases, with 12 bases spanning the gap. CDR3 bases: TGTGCCAGCAGTTTATCGGGTGGACGGTTCAATCAGCCCCAGCATTTT. Protein product: CASSLSGGRFNQPQHF.

This sequence joins TRBV28 and TRBJ2-7, with TRBD1 identical over 7 bases. Per germline, CDR1 MDHEN and CDR2 SYDVKM. V dropped 6 bases and J dropped 0; count of bases not matched to a gene: 8. The CDR3 runs 15 residues. The CDR3 DNA is TGTGCCAGCAGCCTTAGCCGGGACAGCTCCTACGAGCAGTACTTC. It is translated as CASSLSRDSSYEQYF.

This clonotype has just a few counts. V is TRBV11-3 and J is TRBJ2-3; 11 bases are a match to TRBD1. The CDR3 has 15 amino acids. CDR1 is SGHNT and CDR2 is YENEEA in the germline V gene. The ends lost 5 bases at V and 6 bases at J; junction bases unmatched: 7. This chain's CDR3 is CASSAGTGGFDTQYF. The CDR3 DNA follows: TGTGCCAGCAGCGCCGGGACAGGGGGGTTCGATACGCAGTATTTT.

V is TRBV14 and J is TRBJ2-7; TRBD2 is a possible D gene (5 bases). This CDR3 comprises 13 residues. Trimming shortened V by 6 bases and J by 3 bases, and 12 bases separated the two germline ends. Germline V gene sequence: CDR1 SGHDN, CDR2 FVKESK. CDR3 loop: CASSPMRVYEQYV. CDR3 in DNA: TGTGCCAGCAGTCCTATGAGGGTCTACGAGCAGTACGTC.

The chain recombines TRBV2 with TRBJ2-1, with 8 bases lining up with TRBD2. V trimming: 9 bases; J trimming: 5 bases; junction bases outside the gene matches: 9. The germline gives CDR1 SNHLY, CDR2 FYNNEI. The CDR3 is made up of 14 amino acids. The CDR3 reads CARAGLAKNNEQFF. The CDR3 DNA follows: TGTGCCAGGGCAGGACTAGCCAAAAACAATGAGCAGTTCTTC.

The V and J genes are TRBV19 and TRBJ1-4, with a possible D match to TRBD1 (5 bases). There are 16 residues in the CDR3. Trimming shortened V by 6 bases and J by 0 bases, and 14 bases separated the two germline ends. CDR1 is LNHDA, CDR2 SQIVND, per germline (reference sequence). This CDR3 is CASSPWGSPTNEKLFF. The CDR3 bases are TGTGCCAGTAGCCCCTGGGGGTCTCCAACTAATGAAAAACTGTTTTTT.

This clonotype was recorded only once. The chain is built from TRBV2 and TRBJ2-2; tentatively, D is TRBD1 (6 bases). Germline CDR1 reads SNHLY; CDR2 reads FYNNEI. Trimming took 11 bases from V and 5 from J, leaving 24 bases between them. The CDR3 has 16 residues. CDR3 DNA sequence: TGTGCCGGAAGCAACCCACAGGGTAGTCAGACCGGGGAGCTGTTTTTT. Protein: CAGSNPQGSQTGELFF.

V gene TRBV2 combines with J gene TRBJ1-1; 9 bases are shared with TRBD1. After removal of 6 bases from V and 4 bases from J, the junction contained 3 bases not matched to a gene. The CDR3 is 13 amino acids. Per germline, CDR1 SNHLY and CDR2 FYNNEI. The CDR3 DNA sequence: TGTGCCAGCAGGGGACAGGGAGTCACTGAAGCTTTCTTT. As protein: CASRGQGVTEAFF. The whole variable domain, remainder taken from reference TRBV2 and TRBJ1-1, is EPEVTQTPSHQVTQMGQEVILRCVPISNHLYFYWYRQILGQKVEFLVSFYNNEISEKSEIFDDQFSVERPDGSNFTLKIRSTKLEDSAMYFCASRGQGVTEAFFGQGTRLTVV.

V usage is TRBV28 and J usage is TRBJ2-3, with 13 bases lining up with TRBD2. CDR3 length: 17 amino acids. J lost 2 bases, V lost 1 base, and 3 bases had no gene match. Germline CDR1 is MDHEN and CDR2 is SYDVKM. The CDR3 loop is CASSLLLAGGITDTQYF. CDR3 coding DNA: TGTGCCAGCAGTTTATTACTAGCGGGGGGGATCACAGATACGCAGTATTTT.

The V call is TRBV9, the J call TRBJ1-2; 9 positions match TRBD1. The CDR3 covers 14 residues. The V gene's germline CDR1 is SGDLS and CDR2 YYNGEE. Trimming removed 3 bases from V and 3 bases from J; junction bases left unmatched: 3. CDR3 DNA sequence: TGTGCCAGCAGCGCTGGGGACAGGGACTATGGCTACACCTTC. It codes for CASSAGDRDYGYTF.

The V call is TRBV19, the J call TRBJ1-3, with TRBD1 identical over 8 bases. J lost 4 bases, V lost 9 bases, and 8 bases had no gene match. The germline CDR1 and CDR2 sequences are LNHDA and SQIVND (reference sequence). The CDR3 is made up of 14 amino acids. CDR3 region: CASVQGVDGNTIYF. The CDR3 nucleotides are TGTGCCAGCGTACAGGGGGTGGACGGAAACACCATATATTTT.

The chain is built from TRBV30 and TRBJ1-2; D unresolved. This CDR3 has 14 residues. V dropped 1 base and J dropped 4 bases, with 13 bases sitting between them. Germline V gene data show CDR1 as GTSNPN and CDR2 as SVGIG (reference sequence). CDR3 bases: TGTGCCTGGAGTGGGCCTTCGGGTGGCTATGGCTACACCTTC. It yields the protein CAWSGPSGGYGYTF.

The J gene is TRBJ2-5, the V gene TRBV11-3, with TRBD2 matching 10 bases. Unmatched junction bases numbered 3, after V lost 4 bases and J lost 1 base. Germline CDR1 is SGHNT and CDR2 is YENEEA. The CDR3 runs to 15 residues. The CDR3 bases are TGTGCCAGCAGCTCCAGACTAGCGGGCCAAGAGACCCAGTACTTC. Translation gives CASSSRLAGQETQYF. The full variable domain, rest sourced from reference TRBV11-3 and TRBJ2-5, is EAGVVQSPRYKIIEKKQPVAFWCNPISGHNTLYWYLQNLGQGPELLIRYENEEAVDDSQLPKDRFSAERLKGVDSTLKIQPAELGDSAVYLCASSSRLAGQETQYFGPGTRLLVL.

The V gene is TRBV19, the J gene TRBJ1-5; D is perhaps TRBD1 (5 bases). The V gene lost 8 bases and the J gene lost 0 bases, with 20 bases spanning the gap. Germline values: CDR1 LNHDA, CDR2 SQIVND (reference sequence). The CDR3 sequence is 17 residues long. Written as DNA, the CDR3 is TGTGCCAGTGGATGGGACGGCGGCGATTATAGCAATCAGCCCCAGCATTTT. Protein sequence: CASGWDGGDYSNQPQHF.